Listed here are 13 T cell receptor beta chains from one sample, sequenced in a study of regulatory T cells in long-lasting Graves disease. Time point specified: newly diagnosed GD, antithyroid drugs for less than 3 months. The TCR library was made from RNA that had been extracted from PBMCs in TRIzol. iRepertoire HTBI primers and Arm-PCR of CDR3 regions built TCR beta libraries. TCRdb reprocessed the multiplex PCR reads with MiXCR, giving one entry per CDR3 protein. Among roughly 500,000 distinct CDR3 sequences listed, more than 10% were seen once. The sample also formed part of further work on T cells in Graves' hyperthyroidism and ophthalmopathy.

Sample: peripheral blood mononuclear cells (PBMCs), taken at new diagnosis, from a patient treated with antithyroid drugs. The source is a woman under 40 with Graves disease.

The rearrangement joins TRBV5-1 to TRBJ2-2, with TRBD1 as a possible D gene (7 bases). The germline gives CDR1 SGHRS, CDR2 YFSETQ. Trimming pared 4 bases from V and 6 bases from J, leaving 19 bases between. The CDR3 has 16 residues. CDR3 sequence: CASSKLPQGGAGELFF. The CDR3 coding sequence is TGCGCCAGCAGCAAGCTTCCGCAGGGGGGCGCCGGGGAGCTGTTTTTT.

This clonotype was seen at least ten times. The chain joins TRBV9 to TRBJ1-1, with D unresolved. CDR1 is SGDLS and CDR2 is YYNGEE in the germline V gene. The V end lost 4 bases, the J end lost 0 bases, and 10 bases lay between the germline ends. The CDR3 contains 14 residues. The CDR3 DNA reads TGTGCCAGCAGCTTCTCAGCCCTGAACACTGAAGCTTTCTTT. It is translated as CASSFSALNTEAFF.

The sample holds a few counts of this clonotype. V usage is TRBV7-9 and J usage is TRBJ2-2; D could derive from TRBD1 or TRBD2 (5 bases each). CDR3 size: 15 residues. Germline V CDR1 and CDR2: SEHNR, FQNEAQ (reference sequence). V was clipped by 3 bases and J by 4 bases, with 12 bases between them. The CDR3 spells CASSFIWGSTGELFF. The DNA for the CDR3 is TGTGCCAGCAGCTTCATCTGGGGGAGCACCGGGGAGCTGTTTTTT.

Details on this clonotype: A read error is possible here, since a much larger clone lies one base away. V usage is TRBV28 and J usage is TRBJ2-7; possibly TRBD2 for D (6 bases). Germline V gene lookup returns CDR1 MDHEN and CDR2 SYDVKM. CDR3 length equals 14 residues. V dropped 11 bases and J dropped 2 bases, with 19 bases sitting between them. CDR3 nucleotide sequence: TGTGCCGGCACCCTCGGGGCGGGGACCTACGAGCAGTACTTC. It yields the protein CAGTLGAGTYEQYF.

There are many counts of this clonotype. CDR3 coding DNA: TGTGCCAGCAACCCCCTAGCGGCTAGCACAGATACGCAGTATTTT. It codes for CASNPLAASTDTQYF. The V gene is TRBV12-3 or TRBV12-4, the J gene TRBJ2-3; the match to TRBD2 covers 7 bases. V was pared by 7 bases and J by 0 bases, with 7 bases of the junction left unmatched. This CDR3 region has 15 residues.

There are many counts of this clonotype. This chain connects TRBV28 to TRBJ1-4, with D possibly being TRBD1 (5 bases). Looked up from germline, CDR1 is MDHEN and CDR2 is SYDVKM. V lost 4 bases and J 2 bases, leaving 11 bases between the germline ends. This CDR3 is 15 amino acids long. As DNA, the CDR3 is TGTGCCAGCAGTTCCCGGTGGGGGACTAATGAAAAACTGTTTTTT. Amino acid sequence: CASSSRWGTNEKLFF.

This clonotype was seen ten or more times. The chain carries TRBV5-1 and TRBJ2-3, with 13 bases fitting TRBD2. CDR3 length: 17 residues. V trimming: 0 bases; J trimming: 4 bases; junction bases outside the gene matches: 5. Per the germline V gene, CDR1 is SGHRS and CDR2 is YFSETQ. CDR3 bases: TGCGCCAGCAGCTTGGCCGGACTAGCGGGAGTCCCAGATACGCAGTATTTT. It yields the protein CASSLAGLAGVPDTQYF.

This clonotype was counted many times. The rearrangement joins TRBV4-2 to TRBJ2-3, with D unresolved. Trimming cost V 4 bases and J 2 bases, with 10 bases left between them. The CDR3 has 14 amino acids. The germline gives CDR1 LGHNA, CDR2 YNFKEQ. CDR3 sequence reads: CASSRSGVTDTQYF. In DNA form, the CDR3 reads TGTGCCAGCAGCCGTTCAGGAGTCACAGATACGCAGTATTTT.

This clonotype has at least ten counts. The chain combines TRBV2 with TRBJ1-6; D is undetermined. The CDR3 is 13 amino acids. Trimming left V 7 bases short and J 9 bases short, with 13 bases between. Looked up from germline, CDR1 is SNHLY and CDR2 is FYNNEI. The CDR3 nucleotides read TGTGCCAGCATGGGGAGCGACGGTTCACCCCTCCACTTT. This codes for CASMGSDGSPLHF.

As for this clonotype: An end of the junction differs from the germline gene, which may be a read error. The genes are TRBV20-1 and TRBJ2-7; 9 bases map to TRBD2. The CDR3 has 15 residues. Germline CDR1 is DFQATT and CDR2 is SNEGSKA (reference sequence). The CDR3 loop is CSAGDFGGRAREQYF. The CDR3 region has the DNA TGCAGTGCTGGAGATTTTGGCGGGAGGGCTAGAGAGCAGTACTTC.

This clonotype was counted at least ten times. The rearrangement links TRBV14 to TRBJ2-5; D gene ambiguous. The V end was cut by 10 bases, the J end by 3 bases, with 12 bases between. CDR1 is SGHDN and CDR2 is FVKESK in the germline V gene. The CDR3 sequence is 12 residues long. CDR3 sequence (DNA): TGTGCCACCGGAAGGGCAGAAGAGACCCAGTACTTC. Translation gives CATGRAEETQYF.

V and J are TRBV15 and TRBJ1-1; D unresolved. The germline CDR1 and CDR2 sequences are LNHNV and YYDKDF (reference sequence). Trimming left V 0 bases short and J 3 bases short, with 8 bases between. The CDR3 sequence is 14 residues long. CDR3: CATSRDTADTEAFF. CDR3 DNA: TGTGCCACCAGCAGAGATACAGCCGACACTGAAGCTTTCTTT.

Many counts were recorded for this clonotype. Germline is not matched at one junction end, which may reflect a read error. The rearrangement joins TRBV5-1 to TRBJ1-1; 7 bases line up with TRBD1. The germline V gene has CDR1 SGHRS and CDR2 YFSETQ. The CDR3 has 14 amino acids. The CDR3 spells CASSLKGARTEAFF. The CDR3 region has the DNA TGTGCCAGCAGCTTGAAGGGGGCGCGAACTGAAGCTTTCTTT.